These 16 T cell receptor beta chains originate from one sample sequenced in a study of blood T cell repertoires in COVID-19. TCRdb's table, derived via immunoSEQ multiplex PCR, lists solely in-frame clones and lacks some. In the table there are 350,000 to 550,000 clones, nearly 90% of which are singletons. The sequenced material came from PBMCs or T cells enriched from blood (not recorded which). The receptors stem from a woman younger than 35 with acute COVID-19.

V is TRBV11-1 and J is TRBJ2-1; 9 bases map to TRBD1. Germline values: CDR1 SGHAT, CDR2 FQDESV (reference sequence). V trimming: 5 bases; J trimming: 3 bases; junction bases outside the gene matches: 8. The CDR3 sequence is 16 residues long. CDR3 coding DNA: TGTGCCAGCAGCAACCGACAGGGGGTTGGCTACAATGAGCAGTTCTTC. Amino acids: CASSNRQGVGYNEQFF.

CDR3 sequence (DNA): TGTGCCAGCAGCAAAGCGCTTAGGGGGCGCGTTGGCTACACCTTC. This encodes CASSKALRGRVGYTF. J is TRBJ1-2 and V is TRBV21-1; the table gives TRBD1 as D, unverified against the DNA. TRBV21-1 is termed a pseudogene. CDR3 length: 15 amino acids.

The count of this clone is one. This chain's CDR3 is CSVVGSGRRETQYF. The CDR3 region has the DNA TGCAGCGTTGTAGGTAGCGGGAGAAGGGAGACCCAGTACTTC. The rearrangement uses TRBV29-1 and TRBJ2-5; 9 bases map to TRBD2. The germline V gene encodes CDR1 SQVTM and CDR2 ANQGSEA. The CDR3 is 14 amino acids. Trimming removed 4 bases from V and 5 bases from J; junction bases left unmatched: 8.

The gene calls are TRBV15 and TRBJ1-5; 8 bases line up with TRBD1. The junction had 18 bases not matched to a gene; V was cut back by 0 bases and J by 2 bases. CDR1 is LNHNV and CDR2 is YYDKDF in the germline V gene (reference sequence). CDR3 length equals 21 residues. DNA for the CDR3: TGTGCCACCAGCAGAGATTACCGGACAGGGAGGGGGGATCGGGGCAATCAGCCCCAGCATTTT. It is translated as CATSRDYRTGRGDRGNQPQHF.

This clone has a handful of counts. The genes are TRBV5-1 and TRBJ1-3; D perhaps matches TRBD1 (5 bases). Germline values: CDR1 SGHRS, CDR2 YFSETQ. V lost 0 bases to trimming and J lost 1 base, with 14 bases between them. CDR3 length: 17 amino acids. The chain's CDR3 is CASSLATTGSSGNTIYF. The DNA for the CDR3 is TGCGCCAGCAGCTTGGCCACTACAGGATCTTCTGGAAACACCATATATTTT.

In its sample, this clone was seen once. This chain uses TRBV27 with TRBJ1-2; tentatively, D is TRBD1 (5 bases). Germline values: CDR1 MNHEY, CDR2 SMNVEV (reference sequence). The CDR3 contains 16 residues. CDR3 residues: CPDLGGVGGTNYGYTF. Here the CDR3 DNA reads TGTCCTGATCTGGGGGGGGTTGGGGGAACTAACTATGGCTACACCTTC.

V is TRBV29-1 and J is TRBJ1-2; 7 nucleotides line up with TRBD1. This CDR3 contains 13 residues. Trimming at V came to 5 bases and at J to 2 bases, leaving 5 bases not matched to a gene. The germline CDR1 and CDR2 sequences are SQVTM and ANQGSEA. The CDR3 here is CSVLATGNYGYTF. As DNA, the CDR3 is TGCAGCGTTCTAGCGACAGGGAACTATGGCTACACCTTC.

The rearrangement links TRBV5-8 to TRBJ2-7; 7 bases agree with TRBD1. CDR3 length: 13 residues. Germline CDR1 and CDR2: SGHTS and YDEGEE. The J segment lost 3 bases and the V segment lost 10 bases, leaving 10 bases of the junction unmatched. DNA for the CDR3: TGTGCCGACAGGGAGTCCTATGGCTACGAGCAGTACTTC. Its protein is CADRESYGYEQYF.

The chain recombines TRBV5-1 with TRBJ1-3; D gene ambiguous. The CDR3 contains 16 residues. CDR1 is SGHRS and CDR2 is YFSETQ in the germline V gene. Between the trimmed V and J ends, which lost 5 bases and 1 base, there was a span of 16 bases. The CDR3 DNA sequence: TGCGCCAGCAGGGGCAGCCCGAGTCGGTCTGGAAACACCATATATTTT. The encoded protein is CASRGSPSRSGNTIYF.

The chain carries TRBV6-5 and TRBJ2-7, with D perhaps matching TRBD1 (5 bases). Germline loops: CDR1 MNHEY, CDR2 SVGAGI. The CDR3 length is 12 residues. Trimming stripped 6 bases from V and 2 bases from J, with 8 bases between. This CDR3 reads CASRGPTYEQYF. The DNA of the CDR3 is TGTGCCAGCAGGGGGCCTACCTACGAGCAGTACTTC.

J is TRBJ2-7 and V is TRBV28; TRBD1 matches at 8 bases. Germline V gene lookup returns CDR1 MDHEN and CDR2 SYDVKM. V dropped 4 bases and J dropped 2; count of bases not matched to a gene: 13. This CDR3 contains 17 residues. The chain's CDR3 is CASSYFPGGQATYEQYF. CDR3 bases: TGTGCCAGCAGTTACTTCCCAGGGGGACAGGCTACCTACGAGCAGTACTTC.

The chain employs TRBV2 and TRBJ1-6; 8 bases map to TRBD1. Trimming removed 5 bases from V and 7 bases from J; junction bases left unmatched: 16. Looked up from germline, CDR1 is SNHLY and CDR2 is FYNNEI. The CDR3 runs 18 residues. The CDR3 DNA sequence: TGTGCCAGCAGTCCCTCCAGGACAGGGAGGGCGAGCAATTCACCCCTCCACTTT. It codes for CASSPSRTGRASNSPLHF.

This sequence joins TRBV9 and TRBJ1-4; weak D call: TRBD1 (5 bases). V lost 7 bases, J lost 12 bases, and 22 bases lay in between. The CDR3 spans 14 residues. Germline-derived CDR1 and CDR2 are SGDLS and YYNGEE. This chain's CDR3 is CASGGGRERAELFF. In nucleotides, the CDR3 is TGTGCCAGCGGGGGAGGCCGGGAACGGGCTGAACTGTTTTTT.

This rearrangement joins TRBV10-3 to TRBJ2-2; TRBD2 agrees at 7 bases. The trim removed 8 bases at V and 0 bases at J, leaving 9 bases unmatched. Germline assignment: CDR1 ENHRY and CDR2 SYGVKD. The CDR3 consists of 16 residues. Here the CDR3 reads CAILGGGASNTGELFF. CDR3 nucleotides: TGTGCCATCTTAGGCGGGGGAGCCTCGAACACCGGGGAGCTGTTTTTT.

The chain employs TRBV4-2 and TRBJ2-7; 12 nucleotides line up with TRBD2. In germline, CDR1 is LGHNA, CDR2 YNFKEQ. The CDR3 runs 16 residues. Losses at the gene ends were 1 base for V and 6 bases for J; bases not matched to a gene: 7. The CDR3 DNA sequence: TGTGCCAGCAGCCAAGTTTTTCCTAGCGGGGGGGCCGAGCAGTACTTC. Protein: CASSQVFPSGGAEQYF.

This clone turned up a few times. The V gene is TRBV7-9, the J gene TRBJ1-4, with D maybe TRBD1 (5 bases). The germline V and J ends were trimmed by 2 bases and 11 bases, with 15 bases remaining between them. This CDR3 has 14 amino acids. The germline V gene encodes CDR1 SEHNR and CDR2 FQNEAQ (reference sequence). The CDR3 here is CASSLKGREAKLFF. The CDR3 nucleotides read TGTGCCAGCAGCTTAAAGGGGAGGGAGGCGAAACTGTTTTTT.